Given below is one T cell receptor beta chain in context. CDR3 size: 16 residues. V was cut by 1 base and J by 1 base, with 13 bases left in between. Germline lookup yields CDR1 LGHDT and CDR2 YNNKEL (reference sequence). The data originate from a study of blood T cell repertoires in COVID-19. In the study overall: Whether acute or convalescent, the COVID-19 samples came from the United States, Italy and Spain.

In the study's own analysis: The authors estimated nucleated cell counts from reference gene primer amplification. This table comes from immunoSEQ multiplex PCR, and its TCRdb copy is limited to in-frame clones, with some not included. V and J calls and clone size are as listed in that table; D and trimming were resolved from the DNA. The repertoire holds fewer than 200,000 clones, with 87% as singletons. This TCR was sampled from a woman in her forties or fifties with acute or convalescent COVID-19. The V and J genes are TRBV3-1 (or the pseudogene TRBV3-2) and TRBJ1-1; D gene unclear. The sample consisted of peripheral blood. The CDR3 region is CASSQVPTAGNTEAFF. The CDR3 nucleotides read TGTGCCAGCAGCCAAGTACCCACGGCGGGGAACACTGAAGCTTTCTTT.